A selection of T cell receptor beta chains follows, all from one sample in a study of blood T cell repertoires in COVID-19. The repertoire was sequenced with immunoSEQ multiplex PCR; TCRdb's copy has only in-frame clones and lacks some. The repertoire holds fewer than 40,000 clones, roughly 84% seen once, with about 35% in the top ten. Input material: peripheral blood. These receptors all stem from a man between 70 and 80 years old with active COVID-19. Both conserved end residues are part of each CDR3. The order of the fields is CDR3 protein, J gene, V gene.

CASSLPGGLEQFF TRBJ2-1 TRBV7-2
CSGLDRGYGYTF TRBJ1-2 TRBV29-1
CASSLRSAGGPRSGELFF TRBJ2-2 TRBV7-9
CASSFRGEGELFF TRBJ2-2 TRBV7-2
CASSLIALRDYGYTF TRBJ1-2 TRBV7-2
CASSPGGGQGAYEQYF TRBJ2-7 TRBV5-1
CASSSPSGGSGEKLFF TRBJ1-4 TRBV27
CASSPRLAGSETQYF TRBJ2-5 TRBV27
CASSFLQGSTEAFF TRBJ1-1 TRBV5-1
CASSRQNTGELFF TRBJ2-2 TRBV7-2
CASSIDRTGGSGYTF TRBJ1-2 TRBV19
CASRDKGQALRYGYTF TRBJ1-2 TRBV19
CASSQGTGTYEQYF TRBJ2-7 TRBV5-1
CASSDPRWTSGRDF TRBJ2-7 TRBV6-4
CASSPSVSPGGAQYF TRBJ2-5 TRBV5-4
CASSHRAGYEQYF TRBJ2-7 TRBV4-3
CASSVGQGANQPQHF TRBJ1-5 TRBV9
CASSRDRGFGNTEAFF TRBJ1-1 TRBV7-8
CASRSAGTGEAFF TRBJ1-1 TRBV11-2